This T cell receptor beta chain is drawn from a study of blood T cell repertoires in COVID-19. Study at large: COVID-19 samples collected from the United States, Italy and Spain covered acute and convalescent phases. In each case, the material was cDNA or gDNA derived from T cells, B-cell-depleted T cells, or PBMCs.

Per the original data handling: Estimated nucleated cell counts came from reference gene primer amplification. TCRdb keeps only in-frame clones here, not all; method: immunoSEQ multiplex PCR. The V and J calls and the clone size are those of that table, but D and trimming were determined from the DNA. Of tens of thousands of clones detected, just under 85% appear once; the ten largest clones hold roughly 27%. The germline gives CDR1 SQVTM, CDR2 ANQGSEA. This CDR3 is built from 13 residues. The V segment lost 3 bases and the J segment 7 bases; nucleotides outside the gene matches: 4. This chain links TRBV29-1 with TRBJ2-7; TRBD1 agrees at 12 bases. The material sequenced was peripheral blood. The origin of this receptor is a man aged 65 to 79 with acute or convalescent COVID-19. The CDR3 DNA follows: TGCAGCGTTGAGTGGGACAGGGGGCGAGAGCAGTACTTC. Its translation: CSVEWDRGREQYF.